This TCR beta chain was sequenced during a study of cytomegalovirus exposure and HLA in healthy donors. Study findings and constraints: According to a subsequent analysis, TCR clusters from the first cohort were inclined to appear together in the 90 to 150 validation repertoires.

Concerning this clone itself: The target antigen is unknown.

The CDR3 spans 13 residues. Germline CDR1 MNHNS, CDR2 SASEGT. The J segment lost 7 bases and the V segment lost 4 bases, leaving 6 bases of the junction unmatched. Sequencing used immunoSEQ multiplex PCR; TCRdb keeps in-frame clones, though not all of them. This sample has fewer than 250,000 clones, with roughly 83% found just once. The TCR originated in a woman in her late teens or twenties in good health and CMV-seronegative. The gene calls are TRBV6-1 and TRBJ1-1; the match to TRBD1 covers 7 bases. Specimen: PBMCs. CDR3 residues: CASSGGQTFEAFF. In nucleotides, the CDR3 is TGTGCCAGCAGTGGGGGACAGACATTTGAAGCTTTCTTT.